This T cell receptor (beta chain) was retrieved from a study of blood T cell repertoires in COVID-19. Study-level background: In each case, the material was cDNA or gDNA derived from T cells, B-cell-depleted T cells, or PBMCs.

As handled by the study authors: Amplified reference gene primers provided the basis for estimating nucleated cell counts. Generated by immunoSEQ multiplex PCR, the TCRdb table keeps only in-frame clones and is missing some. For V, J and clone size, that table is used; D and trimming come from the DNA. The sample lists about 70,000 clones, approximately 80% occurring once. There are 15 residues in the CDR3. Germline CDR1 reads SGDLS; CDR2 reads YYNGEE. Trimming removed 4 bases from V and 3 bases from J, with 16 bases in between. The receptor's source is a man between 65 and 80 years old who had recovered from COVID-19. The chain uses TRBV9 and TRBJ2-5; D unclear. The material sequenced was peripheral blood. CDR3 sequence reads: CASSFRPAREETQYF. CDR3 DNA sequence: TGTGCCAGCAGCTTCCGCCCGGCCCGGGAAGAGACCCAGTACTTC. Combining the CDR3 with reference TRBV9 and TRBJ2-5 gives the whole variable domain DSGVTQTPKHLITATGQRVTLRCSPRSGDLSVYWYQQSLDQGLQFLIQYYNGEERAKGNILERFSAQQFPDLHSELNLSSLELGDSALYFCASSFRPAREETQYFGPGTRLLVL.